The 31 T cell receptor beta chains below were found in one sample sequenced in a study of T cell repertoires in cytomegalovirus infection. In TCRdb, the reads were re-called with MiXCR into one record per CDR3 protein. The sample contains some 600,000 distinct CDR3 sequences, 24% of which appear only once. The sequencing input was CD8+ T cells from PBMCs. The receptors shown here come from a human donor in good health (CMV status not recorded). Some clones in this sample may be carry-over from other donors' samples.

This CDR3 is CASSLGGSGSQETQYF. CDR3 DNA: TGTGCCAGCAGCTTAGGGGGTAGCGGATCTCAAGAGACCCAGTACTTC. V gene TRBV7-6 combines with J gene TRBJ2-5; D is perhaps TRBD2 (6 bases). Germline V gene sequence: CDR1 SGHVS, CDR2 FNYEAQ. Trimming shortened V by 1 base and J by 2 bases, and 14 bases separated the two germline ends. The CDR3 runs 16 residues.

This clonotype was detected ten times or more. The V and J genes are TRBV7-3 and TRBJ1-1, with D uncertain. Trimming stripped 5 bases from V and 1 base from J, with 14 bases between. CDR3 length: 15 amino acids. Germline assignment: CDR1 SGHTA and CDR2 FQGTGA. CDR3 coding DNA: TGTGCCAGCAGCGTGGAGGGCCGGGGGAACACTGAAGCTTTCTTT. It is translated as CASSVEGRGNTEAFF.

This clonotype was detected many times. This sequence joins TRBV7-2 and TRBJ2-1, with 9 bases fitting TRBD2. CDR3 length equals 17 residues. Germline values: CDR1 SGHTA, CDR2 FQGNSA. Trimming removed 6 bases from V and 0 bases from J; junction bases left unmatched: 9. CDR3 nucleotide sequence: TGTGCCAGCAGTCGACTAGCGGTCCCGAGCTCCTACAATGAGCAGTTCTTC. Translated: CASSRLAVPSSYNEQFF.

As regards this clonotype: It may be a read error: a sequence one base away is much more abundant. The chain carries TRBV7-8 and TRBJ2-7, with D possibly TRBD2 on 6 matching bases. V lost 1 base and J lost 8, with 12 bases in between. This CDR3 contains 13 residues. Germline values: CDR1 SGHVS, CDR2 FQNEAQ. CDR3 DNA sequence: TGTGCCAGCAGCTTAGACGCGGCGGGGAAGCAGTACGTC. Translating it yields CASSLDAAGKQYV.

This clonotype was counted a few times. The V call is TRBV7-9, the J call TRBJ2-3; a weak D match, TRBD2 (6 bases). Germline lookup yields CDR1 SEHNR and CDR2 FQNEAQ (reference sequence). CDR3 length: 15 residues. Deletions cut 3 bases from V and 5 bases from J, with 15 bases between. The CDR3 sequence is CASSFLAGSRDTQYF. The DNA for the CDR3 is TGTGCCAGCAGCTTTCTTGCCGGGAGCCGAGATACGCAGTATTTT.

The chain employs TRBV20-1 and TRBJ1-2; D perhaps matches TRBD1 (6 bases). Germline V gives CDR1 DFQATT, CDR2 SNEGSKA (reference sequence). The ends were cut back, 1 base at V and 1 base at J, with 13 bases in the middle. The CDR3 contains 15 residues. The CDR3 DNA is TGCAGTGCTAGAGCAGAGGACAGTCTTAACTATGGCTACACCTTC. Its translation: CSARAEDSLNYGYTF.

This chain uses TRBV12-5 with TRBJ2-3; D possibly matches TRBD1 or TRBD2 (5 bases each). Germline lookup yields CDR1 LGHNT and CDR2 FRNRAP. V lost 3 bases and J lost 0, with 7 bases in between. There are 14 residues in the CDR3. The CDR3 DNA reads as TGTGCTAGTGGTTTCGGGACCAGCACAGATACGCAGTATTTT. It translates to CASGFGTSTDTQYF. Full variable domain (remainder filled in from reference TRBV12-5 and TRBJ2-3): DARVTQTPRHKVTEMGQEVTMRCQPILGHNTVFWYRQTMMQGLELLAYFRNRAPLDDSGMPKDRFSAEMPDATLATLKIQPSEPRDSAVYFCASGFGTSTDTQYFGPGTRLTVL.

The CDR3 region is CASSLDRVRSPLHF. DNA for the CDR3: TGTGCCAGCAGCCTGGACAGGGTGCGATCACCCCTCCACTTT. V gene TRBV14 combines with J gene TRBJ1-6; TRBD1 aligns across 8 bases. Germline V gene lookup returns CDR1 SGHDN and CDR2 FVKESK. This CDR3 spans 14 amino acids. V shed 4 bases, J shed 10 bases, and the junction held 6 bases outside the gene matches.

This clonotype was seen ten or more times. V and J are TRBV9 and TRBJ1-1; 9 bases match TRBD1. Looked up from germline, CDR1 is SGDLS and CDR2 is YYNGEE. The V gene end was trimmed by 3 bases and the J gene end by 5 bases; junction bases not matched to a gene: 5. The CDR3 has 14 residues. The CDR3 is CASSDTGGETEAFF. The CDR3 coding sequence is TGTGCCAGCAGCGACACAGGGGGCGAGACTGAAGCTTTCTTT.

The chain employs TRBV15 and TRBJ2-3, with D possibly TRBD1 on 6 matching bases. The CDR3 is made up of 15 amino acids. Germline lookup yields CDR1 LNHNV and CDR2 YYDKDF (reference sequence). The ends were cut back, 4 bases at V and 4 bases at J, with 15 bases in the middle. CDR3 nucleotides: TGTGCCACCAGCATAAGACAGGCAGTCCCAGATACGCAGTATTTT. Translating gives CATSIRQAVPDTQYF. Full variable domain (rest looked up from reference TRBV15 and TRBJ2-3): DAMVIQNPRYQVTQFGKPVTLSCSQTLNHNVMYWYQQKSSQAPKLLFHYYDKDFNNEADTPDNFQSRRPNTSFCFLDIRSPGLGDTAMYLCATSIRQAVPDTQYFGPGTRLTVL.

The gene calls are TRBV28 and TRBJ1-1; possible D gene TRBD1, 5 bases. Looked up from germline, CDR1 is MDHEN and CDR2 is SYDVKM. V was cut by 3 bases and J by 6 bases, with 14 bases left in between. The CDR3 contains 14 residues. The CDR3 protein is CASSLSREFAEAFF. CDR3 bases: TGTGCCAGCAGTTTGAGCAGGGAATTCGCTGAAGCTTTCTTT. Together with reference TRBV28 and TRBJ1-1, the CDR3 gives the full variable domain: DVKVTQSSRYLVKRTGEKVFLECVQDMDHENMFWYRQDPGLGLRLIYFSYDVKMKEKGDIPEGYSVSREKKERFSLILESASTNQTSMYLCASSLSREFAEAFFGQGTRLTVV.

The V gene is TRBV28, the J gene TRBJ1-2, with D possibly being TRBD1 (6 bases). Germline V CDR1 and CDR2: MDHEN, SYDVKM. The CDR3 contains 15 residues. V was pared by 7 bases and J by 8 bases, with 23 bases between. In DNA, the CDR3 is TGTGCCAGCACCGTACCGGGCCAGGGGTTTTTGGGCTACACCTTC. Amino acid sequence: CASTVPGQGFLGYTF.

This clonotype showed up many times. The V gene is TRBV12-3 or TRBV12-4, the J gene TRBJ2-1, with D perhaps TRBD1 or TRBD2 (5 bases each). CDR3 length equals 12 residues. V gave up 6 bases and J gave up 9 bases, with 12 bases separating them. The DNA of the CDR3 is TGTGCCAGCAGAATGACGGGACCTGAGCAGTTCTTC. Translating it yields CASRMTGPEQFF.

This clonotype has more than one count but fewer than ten. The chain joins TRBV6-2 or TRBV6-3 to TRBJ2-7; possibly TRBD1 for D (6 bases). The germline V and J ends were trimmed by 4 bases and 6 bases, with 13 bases remaining between them. The germline V gene encodes CDR1 MNHEY and CDR2 SVGEGT. This CDR3 comprises 13 residues. CDR3 coding DNA: TGTGCCAGCAGTTCTTACAGGGTATCCGAGCAGTACGTC. Protein: CASSSYRVSEQYV.

This clonotype was recorded a few times. The CDR3 is CASSPPPGLDGYTF. CDR3 sequence (DNA): TGTGCCAGCAGCCCCCCCCCGGGACTCGATGGCTACACCTTC. J is TRBJ1-2 and V is TRBV7-9; the D gene is possibly TRBD1 (5 bases). Germline CDR1 and CDR2: SEHNR and FQNEAQ (reference sequence). The CDR3 spans 14 residues. Between the trimmed V and J ends, which lost 5 bases and 6 bases, there was a span of 16 bases.

This clonotype was seen a few times. The CDR3 loop reads CASTDSDEVITGELFF. CDR3 nucleotide sequence: TGTGCCAGCACCGATTCCGATGAAGTTATCACCGGGGAGCTGTTTTTT. The chain joins TRBV6-5 to TRBJ2-2; D unclear. This CDR3 has 16 amino acids. The germline CDR1 and CDR2 sequences are MNHEY and SVGAGI. The germline V and J ends were trimmed by 7 bases and 4 bases, with 19 bases remaining between them.

The V call is TRBV14, the J call TRBJ2-2; tentatively, D is TRBD1 (5 bases). The ends were cut back, 4 bases at V and 6 bases at J, with 18 bases in the middle. The CDR3 covers 16 residues. From germline, CDR1 is SGHDN and CDR2 FVKESK. CDR3 sequence reads: CASSRYFLQGSGELFF. The CDR3, as DNA: TGTGCCAGCAGCCGATACTTCCTTCAGGGATCCGGGGAGCTGTTTTTT.

The gene calls are TRBV2 and TRBJ2-1; D not resolved. Germline lookup yields CDR1 SNHLY and CDR2 FYNNEI. Trimming left V 0 bases short and J 9 bases short, with 9 bases between. There are 13 residues in the CDR3. CDR3 in amino acids: CASSEAGSSEQFF. CDR3 sequence (DNA): TGTGCCAGCAGTGAAGCGGGGTCCTCTGAGCAGTTCTTC.

This clonotype was observed a handful of times. The rearrangement links TRBV15 to TRBJ2-1, with 8 bases matching TRBD1. Germline values: CDR1 LNHNV, CDR2 YYDKDF (reference sequence). V was clipped by 6 bases and J by 8 bases; unmatched bases: 12. The CDR3 consists of 15 residues. CDR3 in amino acids: CATRHLQGEADEQFF. For the CDR3, the DNA is TGTGCCACCAGACACTTACAGGGGGAAGCTGATGAGCAGTTCTTC.

The CDR3 region has the DNA TGCGCCAGCAGCTCCGAGGACTCGTACACCGGGGAGCTGTTTTTT. Its protein product is CASSSEDSYTGELFF. The chain employs TRBV5-1 and TRBJ2-2; D possibly corresponds to TRBD2 (5 bases). The germline CDR1 and CDR2 sequences are SGHRS and YFSETQ. CDR3 length: 15 amino acids. The V end lost 3 bases, the J end lost 3 bases, and 12 bases lay between the germline ends. Full variable domain (outside the CDR3, taken from reference TRBV5-1 and TRBJ2-2): KAGVTQTPRYLIKTRGQQVTLSCSPISGHRSVSWYQQTPGQGLQFLFEYFSETQRNKGNFPGRFSGRQFSNSRSEMNVSTLELGDSALYLCASSSEDSYTGELFFGEGSRLTVL.

This sequence joins TRBV4-1 and TRBJ1-5; D is ambiguous. The CDR3 contains 12 residues. CDR1 and CDR2 (germline): MGHRA, YSYEKL. The V end lost 3 bases, the J end lost 5 bases, and 5 bases lay between the germline ends. In nucleotides, the CDR3 is TGCGCCAGCAGCCAGGACGATCAGCCCCAGCATTTT. Translated: CASSQDDQPQHF.

This chain connects TRBV4-2 to TRBJ2-2, with 9 bases matching TRBD1. Germline V gives CDR1 LGHNA, CDR2 YNFKEQ. The ends lost 4 bases at V and 2 bases at J; junction bases unmatched: 8. This CDR3 comprises 17 residues. This CDR3 reads CASSRPRDRANTGELFF. CDR3 nucleotides: TGTGCCAGCAGCCGTCCCCGGGACAGGGCTAACACCGGGGAGCTGTTTTTT.

This clonotype has only a few counts. The rearrangement links TRBV7-6 to TRBJ2-5; D not certain. This CDR3 is built from 13 residues. Per the germline V gene, CDR1 is SGHVS and CDR2 is FNYEAQ. V was cut by 5 bases and J by 0 bases, with 7 bases left in between. The CDR3 DNA reads TGTGCCAGCAGCGCCTACAACCAAGAGACCCAGTACTTC. Its protein is CASSAYNQETQYF. The variable domain in full, completed from reference TRBV7-6 and TRBJ2-5, reads GAGVSQSPRYKVTKRGQDVALRCDPISGHVSLYWYRQALGQGPEFLTYFNYEAQQDKSGLPNDRFSAERPEGSISTLTIQRTEQRDSAMYRCASSAYNQETQYFGPGTRLLVL.

The V call is TRBV19, the J call TRBJ1-2, with D possibly matching TRBD1 (5 bases). V shed 0 bases and J shed 10 bases, with 21 bases lying between them. CDR3 size: 16 residues. The germline V gene encodes CDR1 LNHDA and CDR2 SQIVND (reference sequence). The CDR3 nucleotides read TGTGCCAGTAGTATAGACGCGGGACGGATCGTCAATGTCTACACCTTC. As protein: CASSIDAGRIVNVYTF.

This clonotype was seen many times. The chain carries TRBV7-8 and TRBJ2-4; D gene ambiguous. V lost 5 bases to trimming and J lost 4 bases, with 6 bases between them. This CDR3 is built from 12 residues. Germline V lookup: CDR1 SGHVS, CDR2 FQNEAQ. Written as DNA, the CDR3 is TGTGCCAGCAGCCCCATGAAAAACATTCAGTACTTC. Amino acids: CASSPMKNIQYF.

This clonotype was seen many times. This chain uses TRBV7-8 with TRBJ1-3; the match to TRBD1 covers 9 bases. Looked up from germline, CDR1 is SGHVS and CDR2 is FQNEAQ. The trim removed 1 base at V and 2 bases at J, leaving 0 bases unmatched. The CDR3 runs 15 residues. CDR3 residues: CASSLGQGAGNTIYF. CDR3 in DNA: TGTGCCAGCAGCTTAGGACAGGGGGCTGGAAACACCATATATTTT.

This clonotype was detected many times. The V gene is TRBV7-9, the J gene TRBJ2-1; D may correspond to TRBD1 or TRBD2 (5 bases each). This CDR3 has 14 residues. The V end was cut by 5 bases, the J end by 5 bases, with 13 bases between. In germline, CDR1 is SEHNR, CDR2 FQNEAQ (reference sequence). CDR3: CASSEAGTNNEQFF. In DNA form, the CDR3 reads TGTGCCAGCAGCGAGGCTGGGACCAACAATGAGCAGTTCTTC.

V gene TRBV7-8 combines with J gene TRBJ2-2, with no clear D. The CDR3 extends over 14 amino acids. The germline V gene has CDR1 SGHVS and CDR2 FQNEAQ. V gave up 4 bases and J gave up 5 bases, with 11 bases separating them. The CDR3 DNA is TGTGCCAGCAGCTCTCGCCGTGAAACCGGGGAGCTGTTTTTT. Protein: CASSSRRETGELFF.

The chain couples TRBV6-2 or TRBV6-3 to TRBJ2-5; 10 nucleotides line up with TRBD2. Per germline, CDR1 MNHEY and CDR2 SVGEGT. The CDR3 totals 14 residues. Trimming took 6 bases from V and 3 from J; bases not matched to a gene: 4. In DNA, the CDR3 is TGTGCCAGCAGACTACTAGCGGGGAAAGAGACCCAGTACTTC. Its protein is CASRLLAGKETQYF.

This clonotype was detected only a few times. This chain links TRBV20-1 with TRBJ1-2; 9 nucleotides agree with TRBD1. Per the germline V gene, CDR1 is DFQATT and CDR2 is SNEGSKA (reference sequence). The CDR3 has 14 residues. The V segment lost 4 bases and the J segment 6 bases; nucleotides outside the gene matches: 9. For the CDR3, the DNA is TGCAGTGCTAACACAGGGGGCGTTTCGGATGGCTACACCTTC. It is translated as CSANTGGVSDGYTF.

This clonotype was seen more than once but under ten times. The V and J genes are TRBV2 and TRBJ2-7; D not certain. Germline V gene data show CDR1 as SNHLY and CDR2 as FYNNEI. The CDR3 has 11 amino acids. The germline V and J ends were trimmed by 5 bases and 7 bases, with 9 bases remaining between them. The CDR3 DNA reads TGTGCCAGCAGTCCCTCCTTGGAGCAGTACTTC. Translating it yields CASSPSLEQYF.